These 8 T cell receptor beta chains were sequenced from one sample in a study of T-cell memory formation after mild COVID-19. Each CDR3 protein gets one entry after TCRdb re-called the 5' RACE reads with MiXCR. The sample carries around 320,000 distinct CDR3 sequences, 15% to 20% recorded once. The sample comprised PBMCs or a T cell subset sorted from them (not recorded which). All receptors come from a man between 18 and 29 years old who had mild COVID-19 (a few samples of this study predate the infection). Cell type and time point are not known.

The rearrangement joins TRBV5-1 to TRBJ1-4; a possible D gene is TRBD1 (5 bases). With 1 base removed from V and 7 bases from J, the gap between germline ends came to 11 bases. CDR1 is SGHRS, CDR2 YFSETQ, per germline. CDR3 length: 14 amino acids. CDR3: CASSLRSGGEKLFF. CDR3 DNA sequence: TGCGCCAGCAGCTTGAGATCCGGGGGTGAAAAACTGTTTTTT. Together with reference TRBV5-1 and TRBJ1-4, the CDR3 gives the full variable domain: KAGVTQTPRYLIKTRGQQVTLSCSPISGHRSVSWYQQTPGQGLQFLFEYFSETQRNKGNFPGRFSGRQFSNSRSEMNVSTLELGDSALYLCASSLRSGGEKLFFGSGTQLSVL.

V is TRBV10-3 and J is TRBJ2-1; TRBD1 agrees at 12 bases. V trimming: 10 bases; J trimming: 9 bases; junction bases outside the gene matches: 13. CDR1 ENHRY and CDR2 SYGVKD come from the germline V gene. This CDR3 is built from 15 residues. The CDR3 coding sequence is TGTGCCACCAGGGTGGGGACAGGGGGCGCGGGTGAGCAGTTCTTC. This gives the protein CATRVGTGGAGEQFF.

This clonotype was counted only a few times. V is TRBV4-3 and J is TRBJ2-7; D might be TRBD1 (6 bases). In germline, CDR1 is LGHNA, CDR2 YSLEER. The length of the CDR3 is 15 residues. The ends were cut back, 1 base at V and 2 bases at J, with 12 bases in the middle. The CDR3, as DNA: TGCGCCAGCAGCCAAGTCCTAGGGACACCCTACGAGCAGTACTTC. This sequence encodes CASSQVLGTPYEQYF.

The chain employs TRBV27 and TRBJ1-4; 7 nucleotides align to TRBD1. The CDR3 sequence is 15 residues long. The ends lost 6 bases at V and 3 bases at J; junction bases unmatched: 7. Germline values: CDR1 MNHEY, CDR2 SMNVEV (reference sequence). For the CDR3, the DNA is TGTGCCAGCAGATTCCGACAGGGAGCTAATGAAAAACTGTTTTTT. Its translation is CASRFRQGANEKLFF.

The CDR3 protein is CSVSQRSSTEAFF. CDR3 nucleotides: TGCAGCGTTTCCCAGCGATCGAGTACTGAAGCTTTCTTT. This chain joins TRBV29-1 and TRBJ1-1; D unresolved. V lost 5 bases, J lost 5 bases, and 15 bases lay in between. Looked up from germline, CDR1 is SQVTM and CDR2 is ANQGSEA. This CDR3 comprises 13 residues.

The chain links TRBV29-1 to TRBJ1-5, with 9 nucleotides matching TRBD1. Trimming took 6 bases from V and 2 from J; bases not matched to a gene: 5. Germline V gene data show CDR1 as SQVTM and CDR2 as ANQGSEA. There are 14 residues in the CDR3. The DNA of the CDR3 is TGCAGCGTATCGACAGGGGGGCGCAATCAGCCCCAGCATTTT. This sequence encodes CSVSTGGRNQPQHF.

This clonotype was seen only a few times. CDR3: CASSLVGGIQFF. The CDR3 nucleotides are TGTGCCAGCAGCTTAGTCGGCGGAATTCAGTTCTTC. The rearrangement uses TRBV11-2 and TRBJ2-1, with D unresolved. The germline V gene encodes CDR1 SGHAT and CDR2 FQNNGV. This CDR3 comprises 12 residues. Trimming took off 1 base at V and 13 bases at J, with 11 bases between the two ends.

This clonotype was seen a handful of times. V gene TRBV7-2 combines with J gene TRBJ1-2; D gene uncertain. Looked up from germline, CDR1 is SGHTA and CDR2 is FQGNSA. V lost 5 bases, J lost 6 bases, and 13 bases lay in between. This CDR3 has 13 residues. Here the CDR3 reads CASSPAHGDGYTF. For the CDR3, the DNA is TGTGCCAGCAGCCCAGCCCATGGCGATGGCTACACCTTC.